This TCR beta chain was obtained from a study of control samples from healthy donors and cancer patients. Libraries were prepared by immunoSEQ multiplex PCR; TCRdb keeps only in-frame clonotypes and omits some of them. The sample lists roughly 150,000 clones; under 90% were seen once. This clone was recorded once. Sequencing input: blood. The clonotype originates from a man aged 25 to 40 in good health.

The CDR3 here is CASSIGTGRTDTQYF. CDR3 bases: TGTGCCAGTAGTATCGGGACAGGGCGCACAGATACGCAGTATTTT. This sequence joins TRBV19 and TRBJ2-3, with TRBD1 matching over 9 bases. CDR1 LNHDA and CDR2 SQIVND come from the germline V gene (reference sequence). After removal of 3 bases from V and 1 base from J, the junction contained 2 bases not matched to a gene. This CDR3 contains 15 residues. The full variable domain, with the rest looked up from reference TRBV19 and TRBJ2-3, is DGGITQSPKYLFRKEGQNVTLSCEQNLNHDAMYWYRQDPGQGLRLIYYSQIVNDFQKGDIAEGYSVSREKKESFPLTVTSAQKNPTAFYLCASSIGTGRTDTQYFGPGTRLTVL.